These T cell receptor beta chains were read from a single sample in a study of shared clonotypes between healthy human individuals. Here immunoSEQ multiplex PCR was the method, and the copy in TCRdb shows in-frame clones only, minus some. The top ten clones hold approximately 2% of a sample with about 730,000 clones, over 55% of them seen once. Sequences were obtained from memory CD4+ T cells sorted from blood. The receptors were sampled from a woman aged 25 to 39 in good health. The CDR3 runs from the conserved cysteine through the conserved F or W. Each record gives: clone size, V gene, D gene, J gene, CDR3 DNA, CDR3 protein. D genes are given only for firm matches. Clone sizes are given selectively: once, few, many, or a class where the clone is expanded.

>.|TRBV6-5|TRBD2|TRBJ2-7
TGTGCCAGCAGTTACTCGGCGGGAGGGGTCTCCGAGCAGTACTTC
CASSYSAGGVSEQYF
>few|TRBV5-1|TRBD2|TRBJ2-1
TGCGCCAGCAGCAAGGATTCGGGAGGGTACAATGAGCAGTTCTTC
CASSKDSGGYNEQFF
>.|TRBV7-2|.|TRBJ2-6
TGTGCCAGCAGCTTAGAAGGTGGGCCCGGGGCCAACGTCCTGACTTTC
CASSLEGGPGANVLTF
>.|TRBV28|.|TRBJ1-5
TGTGCCAGCAGATCCGACTTAGCCTATAGCAATCAGCCCCAGCATTTT
CASRSDLAYSNQPQHF
>.|TRBV30|TRBD2|TRBJ2-1
TGTGCCTGGAGTAAAGGACTAGCGGGAGGTACCTACAATGAGCAGTTCTTC
CAWSKGLAGGTYNEQFF
>.|TRBV2|TRBD1|TRBJ1-1
TGTGCCAGCAGTCCAGGGGGGATGAACACTGAAGCTTTCTTT
CASSPGGMNTEAFF
>.|TRBV2|.|TRBJ2-3
TGTGCCAGCAGAGTTTCCGGGCTTATAGCCCTGAGAGATACGCAGTATTTT
CASRVSGLIALRDTQYF
>.|TRBV7-9|.|TRBJ1-3
TGTGCCAGCAGCTGGGGGGGTTATGGAAACACCATATATTTT
CASSWGGYGNTIYF
>.|TRBV5-5|TRBD1|TRBJ1-2
TGTGCCAGCAGCTTGTTACAGGGGCGAGATGGCTACACCTTC
CASSLLQGRDGYTF
>many|TRBV7-9|.|TRBJ2-5
TGTGCCAGCAGCCCAGGGGCAATAGAACAAGAGACCCAGTACTTC
CASSPGAIEQETQYF
>.|TRBV29-1|.|TRBJ1-3
TGCAGCGGCCGGCAGGCCTCTGGAAACACCATATATTTT
CSGRQASGNTIYF
>.|TRBV5-1|.|TRBJ1-2
TGCGCCAGCAGGGACAGAGACTATGGCTACACCTTC
CASRDRDYGYTF
>.|TRBV5-8|TRBD2|TRBJ2-3
TGTGCCAGCACCGGGGGGGAGGTCGGGACAGATACGCAGTATTTT
CASTGGEVGTDTQYF
>.|TRBV15|.|TRBJ1-2
TGTGCCACCAGCAGAGATCCTGAACAGGGCTATGGCTACACCTTC
CATSRDPEQGYGYTF
>.|TRBV23-1|TRBD1|TRBJ2-5
TGCGCCAGCAGTCATCCAGGGGGCCACGGTGAGACCCAGTACTTC
CASSHPGGHGETQYF
>few|TRBV5-1|.|TRBJ2-7
TGCGCCAGCAGCTTGGGCGGGGCCTCCTACGAGCAGTACTTC
CASSLGGASYEQYF
>.|TRBV6-4|TRBD2|TRBJ2-6
TGTGCCAGCAGGCTGAAATTTCGACTAGCGGGGGGCTCTGGGGCCAACGTCCTGACTTTC
CASRLKFRLAGGSGANVLTF
>many|TRBV30|TRBD1|TRBJ2-1
TGTGCCTGGAGTAGGGACAGGGGGCGACATGAGCAGTTCTTC
CAWSRDRGRHEQFF
>.|TRBV28|TRBD1|TRBJ1-5
TGTGCCAGCAGTCAAACAGGGGGGGGCCAGCCCCAGCATTTT
CASSQTGGGQPQHF
>few|TRBV25-1|.|TRBJ2-5
TGTGCCAGCAGCAGGGGCTGGGAGACCCAGTACTTC
CASSRGWETQYF
>.|TRBV19|TRBD1|TRBJ2-5
TGTGCCAGTAGTAGTCAGGGGGCCCGGGAGACCCAGTACTTC
CASSSQGARETQYF
>.|TRBV4-2|TRBD2|TRBJ2-1
TGTGCCAGCAGCCAGACTAGCGGGAGGGCCCAGAATGAGCAGTTCTTC
CASSQTSGRAQNEQFF
>.|TRBV2|.|TRBJ1-4
TGTGCCAGCGGCGACAGGCGCCGAAATACTAATGAAAAACTGTTTTTT
CASGDRRRNTNEKLFF
>.|TRBV5-1|TRBD1|TRBJ1-2
TGCGCCAGCAGCTTGTTACAGGGGTCCTATGGCTACACCTTC
CASSLLQGSYGYTF
>few|TRBV7-9|.|TRBJ1-4
TGTGCCAGCAGCTTAAATTCTGAGGGACTGTTTTTT
CASSLNSEGLFF
>few|TRBV28|TRBD2|TRBJ2-6
TGTGCCAGCAGTTTCCGGGGGGCTGGGGCCAACGTCCTGACTTTC
CASSFRGAGANVLTF
>.|TRBV19|.|TRBJ2-2
TGTGCCAGTAGGTCGGGAGTCCGGACCGGGGAGCTGTTTTTT
CASRSGVRTGELFF
>few|TRBV6-1|.|TRBJ1-2
TGTGCCAGCAGTGAAGGTCAGGGGTTGGATGGCTACACCTTC
CASSEGQGLDGYTF
>.|TRBV7-2|.|TRBJ2-7
TGTGCCAGCAGCGACAAGGTCTACGAGCAGTACTTC
CASSDKVYEQYF
>once|TRBV29-1|.|TRBJ1-1
TGCAGCGTTGATAGGGGGAACACTGAAGCTTTCTTT
CSVDRGNTEAFF
>.|TRBV2|.|TRBJ1-1
TGTGCCAGCAGTGAACAAAGCCCTTCGGGGGGAACTGAAGCTTTCTTT
CASSEQSPSGGTEAFF
>.|TRBV30|.|TRBJ2-1
TGTGCCTGGAGTGTAGCGGCTAGCTCCTACAATGAGCAGTTCTTC
CAWSVAASSYNEQFF
>.|TRBV28|.|TRBJ1-3
TGTGCCAGCAAGCCAGGAGATCCTTCTGGAAACACCATATATTTT
CASKPGDPSGNTIYF
>.|TRBV7-6|TRBD2|TRBJ2-1
TGTGCCAGCAGCCCGGGACTAGCGGGAGGAATCAATGAGCAGTTCTTC
CASSPGLAGGINEQFF
>.|TRBV9|.|TRBJ2-3
TGTGCCAGCAGCGTAGGGGTTAGCGCAACTACGCAGTATTTT
CASSVGVSATTQYF
>.|TRBV18|.|TRBJ1-2
TGTGCCAGCTCACCAGGGAAAAACTATGGCTACACCTTC
CASSPGKNYGYTF
>.|TRBV9|TRBD1|TRBJ1-6
TGTGCCAGCAGCTCCGAGACAGGGAACAATAATTCACCCCTCCACTTT
CASSSETGNNNSPLHF
>.|TRBV6-1|.|TRBJ1-1
TGTGCCAGCAGTGCGCTAAGTATAAGGGCGGGAGCTTTCTTT
CASSALSIRAGAFF
>.|TRBV5-1|TRBD2|TRBJ2-7
TGCGCCAGCACCTCTGGCGGGCTAGCGGACCCCTACGAGCAGTACTTC
CASTSGGLADPYEQYF
>once|TRBV11-2|.|TRBJ2-3
TGTGCCAGCAGCTTGGCTGAGGGATATTATCGGTCCGATACGCAGTATTTT
CASSLAEGYYRSDTQYF
>.|TRBV19|.|TRBJ1-2
TGTGCCAGTAGTAACGATTGGGGAGGCTACACCTTC
CASSNDWGGYTF
>.|TRBV7-9|TRBD1|TRBJ1-5
TGTGCCAGCAGCTTAGCCGCCGGGACAGACAATCAGCCCCAGCATTTT
CASSLAAGTDNQPQHF
>once|TRBV5-1|TRBD1|TRBJ2-3
TGCGCCAGCAGCTTAACTCCCGGGACAGGGCCTTTAGCGGATACGCAGTATTTT
CASSLTPGTGPLADTQYF
>few|TRBV5-1|.|TRBJ2-7
TGCGCCAGCAGCTGGACCCCTGCGGGTCAGGCCTACGAGCAGTACTTC
CASSWTPAGQAYEQYF
>.|TRBV2|.|TRBJ1-5
TGTGCCAGCACCGCTGAGGGCTATCAGCCCCAGCATTTT
CASTAEGYQPQHF
>.|TRBV5-1|TRBD2|TRBJ2-1
TGCGCCAGCACCTCTAGCGGAGGGAGGGCCTACAATGAGCAGTTCTTC
CASTSSGGRAYNEQFF
>.|TRBV7-2|.|TRBJ2-2
TGTGCCAGCAGCCTAGCGACAGGGACCGGGGAGCTGTTTTTT
CASSLATGTGELFF
>few|TRBV6-5|.|TRBJ2-2
TGTGCCAGCACCCCGGGGGTGAACACCGGGGAGCTGTTTTTT
CASTPGVNTGELFF
>few|TRBV28|.|TRBJ1-5
TGTGCCAGCAGTTTCTCCGATCAGCCCCAGCATTTT
CASSFSDQPQHF
>.|TRBV30|TRBD1|TRBJ2-1
TGTGCCTGGAGTGTACAAGGGACAGGTTTAGTCAATGAGCAGTTCTTC
CAWSVQGTGLVNEQFF
>.|TRBV7-8|.|TRBJ2-7
TGTGCCAGCAGAGTTTCAGGGTCCTCCTACGAGCAGTACTTC
CASRVSGSSYEQYF
>few|TRBV30|.|TRBJ1-1
TGTGCCTGGAGTGCGGGGACGGTTGAAGCTTTCTTT
CAWSAGTVEAFF
>.|TRBV30|.|TRBJ2-2
TGTGCCTCCACAGGGACATCGAACACCGGGGAGCTGTTTTTT
CASTGTSNTGELFF
>.|TRBV11-3|TRBD2|TRBJ2-1
TGTGCCAGCAGCTTACTAGCGGGAGGGGGTGAGCAGTTCTTC
CASSLLAGGGEQFF